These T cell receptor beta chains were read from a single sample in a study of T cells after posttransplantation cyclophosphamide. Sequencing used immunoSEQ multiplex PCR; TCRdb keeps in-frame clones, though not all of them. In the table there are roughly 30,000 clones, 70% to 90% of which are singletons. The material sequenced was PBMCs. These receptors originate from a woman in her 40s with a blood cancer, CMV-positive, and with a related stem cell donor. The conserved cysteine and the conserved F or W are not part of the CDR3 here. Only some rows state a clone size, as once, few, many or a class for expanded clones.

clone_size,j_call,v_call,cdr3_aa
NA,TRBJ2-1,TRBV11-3,ASSLEAGGSYNEQF
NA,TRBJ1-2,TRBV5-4,ASSLVGSGSGYT
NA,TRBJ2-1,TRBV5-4,ASSFGPGRNEQF
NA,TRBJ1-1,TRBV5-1,ASSLVRGGATEAF
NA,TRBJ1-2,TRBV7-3,ASSLYVGQPYGYT
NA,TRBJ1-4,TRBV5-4,ASSLERGRGEKLF
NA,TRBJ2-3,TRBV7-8,ASSLGRIPDTQY
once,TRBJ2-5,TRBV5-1,ASSLGQGRQETQY
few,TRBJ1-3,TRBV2,ASNARDRGSGNTIY
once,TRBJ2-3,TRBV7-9,ASSLWGQGPTDTQY
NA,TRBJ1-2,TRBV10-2,ASKGGWTGTYGYT
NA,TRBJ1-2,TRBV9,ASSSGWGANYGYT
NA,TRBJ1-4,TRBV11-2,ASSYQGNTNEKLF
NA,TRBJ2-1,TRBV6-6,ASSLQGYEYNEQF
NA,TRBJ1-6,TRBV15,ATSRGLDSRNSPLH
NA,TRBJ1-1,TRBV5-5,ASSLDGARLNTEAF
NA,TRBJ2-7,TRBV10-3,AISAGTRGPETLGYEQY
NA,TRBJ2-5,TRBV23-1,ASSQFLSLAGGPLETQY
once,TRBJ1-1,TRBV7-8,ASSFRVNTEAF
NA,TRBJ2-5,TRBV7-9,ASSLVGGGETQY
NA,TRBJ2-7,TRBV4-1,ASSPRGGNEQY
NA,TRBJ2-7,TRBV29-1,SVAQDISYEQY
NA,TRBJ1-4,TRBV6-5,ASRKWTDSNEKLF
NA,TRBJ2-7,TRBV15,ATSRDLRGGEQY
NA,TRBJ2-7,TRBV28,ASSPLAESYEQY
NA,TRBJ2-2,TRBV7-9,ASSLGQVGTGELF
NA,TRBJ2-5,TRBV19,ASRGGSGGPQETQY
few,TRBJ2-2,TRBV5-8,AINNPTAANTGELF
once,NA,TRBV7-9,ASSLVRQRDFYEQY
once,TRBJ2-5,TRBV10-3,AISESSGSTETQY
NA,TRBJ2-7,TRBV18,ASSPPWRGDLTYEQY
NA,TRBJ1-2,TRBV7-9,ASSLVGGAYGYT
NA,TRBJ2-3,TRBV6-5,ASSYPQYGGADTQY
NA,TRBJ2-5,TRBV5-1,ASRRQGAGETQY
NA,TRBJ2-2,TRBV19,ASTDLLAGGVTGELF
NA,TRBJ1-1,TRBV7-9,ASSSGQRRTEAF
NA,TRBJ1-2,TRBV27,ASSFRTGRGGYT
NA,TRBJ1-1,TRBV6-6,ASSSGGTEAF
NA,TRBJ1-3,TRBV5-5,ASNPTGSGNTIY